These T cell receptor beta chains were read from a single sample in a study of identical twins. TCRdb reprocessed the 5' RACE reads via MiXCR and lists one record per CDR3 protein. The sample has about 220,000 distinct CDR3 sequences, under 8.5% seen once. This sample was also put to use in a study of T cells expressing NK-cell markers.

Sequencing input: CD8+ T cells sorted from blood. Receptors were obtained from a woman in her late teens or twenties in good health. The CDR3 runs from the conserved cysteine through the conserved F or W. Size is omitted from some rows. Given values are once, few, many or a class for expanded clones.

j_gene	abundance	v_gene	CDR3aa
TRBJ2-3	many	TRBV20-1	CSARDLGDGDTQYF
TRBJ2-5	many	TRBV7-3	CASSPEGYQETQYF
TRBJ2-7	many	TRBV20-1	CSARPTDSYEQYF
TRBJ1-5	many	TRBV27	CASSSMANQPQHF
TRBJ1-1	-	TRBV5-5	CASSWDRGTEAFF
TRBJ2-2	many	TRBV5-6	CASSYRNTGELFF
TRBJ2-5	few	TRBV7-7	CASSLEVAGGSETQYF
TRBJ2-2	many	TRBV11-3	CASSLRGGFTGELFF
TRBJ2-7	many	TRBV7-9	CASSTTGRGEQYF
TRBJ1-3	many	TRBV9	CASDSSGNTIYF
TRBJ2-1	-	TRBV4-1	CASSQVGGWDEQFF
TRBJ2-1	-	TRBV4-1	CASSQVRARGNEQFF
TRBJ1-2	few	TRBV5-6	CASSLGTGKYGYTF
TRBJ2-1	many	TRBV7-9	CASSSRDNEQFF
TRBJ1-1	many	TRBV19	CAASSIISGIENTEAFF
TRBJ2-7	-	TRBV7-9	CASSSRPAMGEQYF
TRBJ2-1	-	TRBV13	CASTLGGEQFF
TRBJ2-1	few	TRBV9	CASSAGYRGRSYNEQFF
TRBJ2-3	many	TRBV5-6	CASSLGLAADTQYF
TRBJ2-1	few	TRBV4-1	CASSQGRRGTRGFESSYNEQFF
TRBJ2-5	-	TRBV9	CASSVGSGETQYF
TRBJ2-7	many	TRBV12-3/TRBV12-4	CASSPGWNPIEQYF
TRBJ2-7	-	TRBV13	CASSSSDRSFSYEQYF
TRBJ2-5	many	TRBV12-3/TRBV12-4	CAVRDRGQETQYF
TRBJ2-2	few	TRBV7-2	CASSPGPTGELFF
TRBJ2-3	few	TRBV11-2	CASSLIPADTQYF
TRBJ2-3	few	TRBV12-3/TRBV12-4	CASSFRTSGGTDTQYF
TRBJ1-2	-	TRBV6-5	CASSYGGAGYTF
TRBJ1-1	-	TRBV4-1	CASSQPSGRSPNTEAFF
TRBJ2-3	-	TRBV11-2	CASSKEGGGIDTQYF
TRBJ1-1	many	TRBV28	CASSFRGGNTEAFF
TRBJ2-5	-	TRBV27	CASSLGLEGETQYF
TRBJ2-2	few	TRBV6-2/TRBV6-3	CASSNRGPGELFF
TRBJ2-5	few	TRBV20-1	CSARDRGPREETQYF
TRBJ2-6	few	TRBV15	CATSRQSPDPGANVLTF
TRBJ2-1	few	TRBV30	CAWSQNEQFF
TRBJ2-4	few	TRBV12-3/TRBV12-4	CASSHSGGNIQYF
TRBJ1-2	many	TRBV4-3	CASSQERGQAYGYTF
TRBJ2-1	-	TRBV6-1	CASSGGGPYNEQFF
TRBJ2-7	many	TRBV3-1	CASSQYGGSYEQYF
TRBJ1-2	-	TRBV11-3	CASSPRDRMNYGYTF
TRBJ1-5	many	TRBV5-5	CASSLGQLNQPQHF
TRBJ2-1	-	TRBV25-1	CATSGGSYNEQFF
TRBJ2-1	-	TRBV7-9	CASSLPSGSYNEQFF
TRBJ2-7	few	TRBV6-2/TRBV6-3	CASSSERDRGSYEQYF
TRBJ2-3	many	TRBV12-3/TRBV12-4	CASSLARLNTYTDTQYF
TRBJ2-1	few	TRBV7-3	CASSPRLINEQFF
TRBJ2-5	few	TRBV11-2	CASRQTRGETQYF
TRBJ2-1	many	TRBV10-3	CAISEPRTGLVSNEQFF